These 8 T cell receptor beta chains came from one sample sequenced in a study of shared clonotypes between healthy human individuals. Naive CD8 cells were CD45RO-negative, positively selected for CCR7, excluding terminally differentiated effector memory CD45RA+ cells. Sequencing was performed with immunoSEQ multiplex PCR; in TCRdb, only in-frame clones are kept and a portion is missing. The table lists about 590,000 clones, roughly 96% of them singletons. The source material was naive CD8+ T cells sorted from blood. These receptors were collected from a woman in her 30s in good health.

The chain joins TRBV7-9 to TRBJ2-5, with D possibly TRBD2 on 5 matching bases. The CDR3 covers 13 residues. Per germline, CDR1 SEHNR and CDR2 FQNEAQ (reference sequence). The V and J ends lost 2 bases and 3 bases respectively, with 7 bases between them. As DNA, the CDR3 is TGTGCCAGCAGCTTATCCGGGGAAGAGACCCAGTACTTC. This gives the protein CASSLSGEETQYF.

The chain has TRBV4-1 and TRBJ2-7; D not resolved. The CDR3 length is 13 residues. Per the germline V gene, CDR1 is MGHRA and CDR2 is YSYEKL. V lost 2 bases, J lost 4 bases, and 9 bases lay in between. The CDR3 loop reads CASSQRLGYEQYF. The CDR3 nucleotides read TGCGCCAGCAGCCAAAGGCTGGGTTACGAGCAGTACTTC.

The chain couples TRBV6-6 to TRBJ1-5; TRBD1 matches at 8 bases. The CDR3 sequence is 15 residues long. V shed 6 bases and J 5 bases; nucleotides not matched to a gene: 9. The germline V gene encodes CDR1 MNHNY and CDR2 SVGAGI (reference sequence). CDR3 sequence reads: CASSGGQGRHQPQHF. CDR3 in DNA: TGTGCCAGCAGCGGAGGACAGGGAAGGCATCAGCCCCAGCATTTT.

This clone occurred once. The chain carries TRBV14 and TRBJ2-3; 7 positions match TRBD1. V was clipped by 3 bases and J by 3 bases; unmatched bases: 3. Germline V CDR1 and CDR2: SGHDN, FVKESK. This CDR3 is 14 amino acids long. The CDR3 here is CASSQGQSTDTQYF. The CDR3 DNA follows: TGTGCCAGCAGCCAGGGACAGTCAACAGATACGCAGTATTTT.

The chain carries TRBV4-1 and TRBJ2-5; D may be TRBD2 (6 bases). TRBJ2-7 explains the end of the DNA better; the J call may be wrong. CDR1 MGHRA and CDR2 YSYEKL come from the germline V gene. This CDR3 comprises 14 residues. CDR3 in DNA: TGCGCCAGCAGCCTGTACGGGACTCCCTACGAGCAGTACTTC. It is translated as CASSLYGTPYEQYF.

The chain uses TRBV7-8 and TRBJ1-4, with D possibly TRBD1 on 5 matching bases. The V end lost 1 base, the J end lost 4 bases, and 13 bases lay between the germline ends. The CDR3 totals 16 residues. Per germline, CDR1 SGHVS and CDR2 FQNEAQ. The CDR3 nucleotides read TGTGCCAGCAGCTTAGGGGACTGGGGCCATAATGAAAAACTGTTTTTT. It encodes CASSLGDWGHNEKLFF.

This sequence joins TRBV27 and TRBJ2-1, with D unresolved. Trimming left V 8 bases short and J 4 bases short, with 9 bases between. This CDR3 contains 12 residues. Per the germline V gene, CDR1 is MNHEY and CDR2 is SMNVEV (reference sequence). In nucleotides, the CDR3 is TGTGCCAGCTGTTCCATTTACAATGAGCAGTTCTTC. It encodes CASCSIYNEQFF.

The V call is TRBV9, the J call TRBJ2-1, with D unclear. Germline values: CDR1 SGDLS, CDR2 YYNGEE. The CDR3 totals 13 residues. V shed 0 bases and J shed 6 bases, with 7 bases lying between them. In nucleotides, the CDR3 is TGTGCCAGCAGCGTAGACGGGTTCAATGAGCAGTTCTTC. This sequence encodes CASSVDGFNEQFF.